The 20 T cell receptor beta chains below were found in one sample sequenced in a study of blood T cell repertoires in COVID-19. Generated by immunoSEQ multiplex PCR, the TCRdb table keeps only in-frame clones and is missing some. The data contain some 190,000 clones, 70% to 90% of them singletons. The material sequenced was peripheral blood. These receptors came from a human donor with active or convalescent COVID-19. The donor label of this sample is uncertain.

The chain has TRBV5-4 and TRBJ2-7; D might be TRBD1 (5 bases). The CDR3 has 13 amino acids. The V end lost 10 bases, the J end lost 2 bases, and 16 bases lay between the germline ends. Germline CDR1 and CDR2: SGHNT and YYREEE (reference sequence). The CDR3 DNA is TGTGCCGGGGCTACGTTTCGGACCTACGAGCAGTACTTC. Protein product: CAGATFRTYEQYF. The full variable domain, its missing parts supplied by reference TRBV5-4 and TRBJ2-7, is ETGVTQSPTHLIKTRGQQVTLRCSSQSGHNTVSWYQQALGQGPQFIFQYYREEENGRGNFPPRFSGLQFPNYSSELNVNALELDDSALYLCAGATFRTYEQYFGPGTRLTVT.

This clone was observed once. The J gene is TRBJ2-7, the V gene TRBV11-2; a weak D match, TRBD2 (5 bases). Deletions cut 1 base from V and 3 bases from J, with 7 bases between. This CDR3 is built from 13 residues. CDR1 and CDR2 (germline): SGHAT, FQNNGV. DNA of the CDR3: TGTGCCAGCAGCTTAGGGACTTACTACGAGCAGTACTTC. Amino acid sequence: CASSLGTYYEQYF.

The chain uses TRBV2 and TRBJ2-2; 10 bases match TRBD2. V was clipped by 8 bases and J by 7 bases; unmatched bases: 16. Germline CDR1 reads SNHLY; CDR2 reads FYNNEI. The CDR3 length is 17 residues. The CDR3 region is CASQPSPSGRAGGELFF. In nucleotides, the CDR3 is TGTGCCAGCCAACCCTCTCCCAGCGGGAGGGCGGGCGGGGAGCTGTTTTTT.

V usage is TRBV19 and J usage is TRBJ2-3, with 9 nucleotides matching TRBD1. Germline lookup yields CDR1 LNHDA and CDR2 SQIVND (reference sequence). This CDR3 region has 15 residues. Trimming at V came to 3 bases and at J to 1 base, leaving 2 bases not matched to a gene. This chain's CDR3 is CASSIRQGGTDTQYF. In DNA form, the CDR3 reads TGTGCCAGTAGTATCAGACAGGGGGGCACAGATACGCAGTATTTT.

The CDR3 region is CASSFLGEYNEQFF. CDR3 coding DNA: TGTGCCAGCAGCTTCCTAGGGGAATACAATGAGCAGTTCTTC. The chain employs TRBV7-9 and TRBJ2-1; D possibly corresponds to TRBD1 (5 bases). Per germline, CDR1 SEHNR and CDR2 FQNEAQ (reference sequence). V was trimmed by 3 bases and J by 4 bases, leaving 10 bases between them. The length of the CDR3 is 14 residues. The full variable domain, rest sourced from reference TRBV7-9 and TRBJ2-1, is DTGVSQNPRHKITKRGQNVTFRCDPISEHNRLYWYRQTLGQGPEFLTYFQNEAQLEKSRLLSDRFSAERPKGSFSTLEIQRTEQGDSAMYLCASSFLGEYNEQFFGPGTRLTVL.

This chain links TRBV3-1 (or the pseudogene TRBV3-2) with TRBJ1-1, with 9 positions matching TRBD1. This CDR3 comprises 18 residues. Per the germline V gene, CDR1 is LGHDT and CDR2 is YNNKEL (reference sequence). Unmatched junction bases numbered 12, after V lost 1 base and J lost 3 bases. This CDR3 is CASSQGLSTGGGDTEAFF. For the CDR3, the DNA is TGTGCCAGCAGCCAAGGTCTGAGTACAGGGGGCGGTGACACTGAAGCTTTCTTT.

The V and J genes are TRBV6-5 and TRBJ2-1; 10 positions match TRBD1. This CDR3 has 15 amino acids. Germline assignment: CDR1 MNHEY and CDR2 SVGAGI. V lost 4 bases to trimming and J lost 8 bases; unmatched junction nucleotides: 8. CDR3: CASSSSTGGRDEQFF. The DNA of the CDR3 is TGTGCCAGCAGTTCCTCGACAGGGGGCAGGGATGAGCAGTTCTTC.

V usage is TRBV12-3 or TRBV12-4 and J usage is TRBJ2-7; 11 bases fit TRBD2. J was trimmed by 7 bases and V by 7 bases; bases with no gene match: 6. The CDR3 has 13 residues. CDR3 in DNA: TGTGCCAGCACCACTAGCGGGGGCCGAGAGCAGTACTTC. Translated, it gives CASTTSGGREQYF.

The chain carries TRBV2 and TRBJ1-3; D perhaps matches TRBD1 (6 bases). The V and J ends lost 6 bases and 3 bases respectively, with 18 bases between them. CDR1 is SNHLY and CDR2 is FYNNEI in the germline V gene. The CDR3 sequence is 16 residues long. CDR3 loop: CASSVSRGAVGNTIYF. In DNA form, the CDR3 reads TGTGCCAGCAGCGTTAGTCGGGGGGCCGTTGGAAACACCATATATTTT.

This chain uses TRBV5-4 with TRBJ2-2; D unclear. The CDR3 spans 15 residues. Germline lookup yields CDR1 SGHNT and CDR2 YYREEE (reference sequence). Trimming left V 2 bases short and J 1 base short, with 9 bases between. The CDR3 region is CASSLMARNTGELFF. Written as DNA, the CDR3 is TGTGCCAGCAGCTTAATGGCTCGGAACACCGGGGAGCTGTTTTTT.

J is TRBJ2-5 and V is TRBV5-1; 14 bases line up with TRBD2. This CDR3 comprises 15 residues. J was trimmed by 4 bases and V by 4 bases; bases with no gene match: 3. The V gene's germline CDR1 is SGHRS and CDR2 YFSETQ. In DNA, the CDR3 is TGCGCCAGCAGCCTAGGGACTAGCGGGAGAGAGACCCAGTACTTC. Amino acid sequence: CASSLGTSGRETQYF.

The chain carries TRBV24-1 and TRBJ2-5; 8 bases map to TRBD1. The CDR3 runs to 13 residues. Losses at the gene ends were 9 bases for V and 2 bases for J; bases not matched to a gene: 4. CDR1 and CDR2 (germline): KGHDR, SFDVKD. For the CDR3, the DNA is TGTGCCACCTCTAGGACAGGGCAAGAGACCCAGTACTTC. Translating it yields CATSRTGQETQYF.

The chain recombines TRBV7-9 with TRBJ2-5; tentative D call: TRBD2 (7 bases). There are 14 residues in the CDR3. Trimming removed 10 bases from V and 4 bases from J, with 19 bases in between. Germline CDR1 is SEHNR and CDR2 is FQNEAQ (reference sequence). CDR3 DNA sequence: TGTGCCACTCCGGGGGGCCGGGTAGGAGAGACCCAGTACTTC. As protein: CATPGGRVGETQYF.

This chain joins TRBV29-1 and TRBJ2-7; a possible D gene is TRBD1 (7 bases). Germline CDR1 and CDR2: SQVTM and ANQGSEA. V was shortened by 6 bases and J by 3 bases, with 15 bases between the two germline ends. The CDR3 length is 13 residues. The DNA for the CDR3 is TGCAGCGTGCCGAACCAGGGGGGCTACGAGCAGTACTTC. It specifies CSVPNQGGYEQYF.

As for this clone: At one end the junction does not follow the germline gene, possibly because of a read error. The chain has TRBV7-2 and TRBJ2-1, with 7 bases identical to TRBD2. From germline, CDR1 is SGHTA and CDR2 FQGNSA. This CDR3 spans 15 amino acids. This chain's CDR3 is CVSSTSVSSYNEQFF. The CDR3 DNA is TGTGTCAGCAGTACTAGCGTGAGCTCCTACAATGAGCAGTTCTTC.

The chain recombines TRBV6-1 with TRBJ2-7; 7 nucleotides line up with TRBD2. The germline V gene has CDR1 MNHNS and CDR2 SASEGT. After removal of 2 bases from V and 0 bases from J, the junction contained 1 base not matched to a gene. The CDR3 consists of 14 residues. CDR3 DNA sequence: TGTGCCAGCAGTGAATGGGGGGGCTCCTACGAGCAGTACTTC. Its protein product is CASSEWGGSYEQYF.

The gene calls are TRBV2 and TRBJ2-7; 9 bases match TRBD2. This CDR3 is 15 amino acids long. CDR1 SNHLY and CDR2 FYNNEI come from the germline V gene. With 5 bases clipped from V and 2 bases from J, the junction kept 7 bases outside the gene matches. CDR3 bases: TGTGCCAGCAGTACAAGCGGGAGGACTGCCTACGAGCAGTACTTC. This translates into CASSTSGRTAYEQYF.

This chain connects TRBV12-3 or TRBV12-4 to TRBJ2-7; D gene ambiguous. The germline V and J ends were trimmed by 6 bases and 2 bases, with 8 bases remaining between them. The CDR3 contains 12 residues. CDR3 region: CASRGGPYEQYF. CDR3 DNA: TGTGCCAGCAGAGGCGGCCCCTACGAGCAGTACTTC.

V is TRBV28 and J is TRBJ2-3; possibly TRBD1 for D (5 bases). Germline V lookup: CDR1 MDHEN, CDR2 SYDVKM. The CDR3 spans 15 residues. V lost 1 base to trimming and J lost 4 bases, with 12 bases between them. The CDR3 DNA sequence: TGTGCCAGCAGTTTATACACAGGAGAGGCAGATACGCAGTATTTT. Translation: CASSLYTGEADTQYF. The full variable domain, in which reference TRBV28 and TRBJ2-3 provide the parts outside the CDR3, is DVKVTQSSRYLVKRTGEKVFLECVQDMDHENMFWYRQDPGLGLRLIYFSYDVKMKEKGDIPEGYSVSREKKERFSLILESASTNQTSMYLCASSLYTGEADTQYFGPGTRLTVL.

CDR3 residues: CAVPWGAWNYTF. The CDR3 DNA is TGTGCCGTGCCTTGGGGAGCGTGGAACTACACCTTC. The V gene is TRBV7-2, the J gene TRBJ1-2; no clear D gene. Germline-derived CDR1 and CDR2 are SGHTA and FQGNSA. V was pared by 11 bases and J by 10 bases, with 20 bases between. The CDR3 totals 12 residues.